These T cell receptor beta chains were read from a single sample in a study of read filtering for tumor transcriptome and immune sequencing. TCRdb re-called the reads through MiXCR, storing one row per CDR3 protein. Among 40,000 or so distinct CDR3 sequences listed, over 9.5% were seen once. Material: a population of CD138-negative cells sorted from bone marrow. These receptors were collected from a donor aged 40 or older with multiple myeloma. Each CDR3 is given with its conserved first and last residue. D genes are given only for firm matches. The listing skips clone size in some rows; elsewhere it reads once, few, many or a size class.

CDR3nt	CDR3aa	j_gene	abundance	d_gene	v_gene
TGCAGCGTTGGTACAGGGGTCACCCAAGAGACCCAGTACTTC	CSVGTGVTQETQYF	TRBJ2-5	many	TRBD1	TRBV29-1
TGTGCCAGCAGCGGGTCGGGAGCGCTTAACACTGAAGCTTTCTTT	CASSGSGALNTEAFF	TRBJ1-1	many	NA	TRBV4-2
TGTGCCAGCAGGTCCGGGACTAAAGAGACCCAGTACTTC	CASRSGTKETQYF	TRBJ2-5	NA	TRBD2	TRBV6-6
TGTGCCAGCAGTGAATATCCGGACGGCTCCTACAATGAGCAGTTCTTC	CASSEYPDGSYNEQFF	TRBJ2-1	NA	NA	TRBV25-1
TGTGCCGGCAGCTTAGGAGCTCTAGGGCGGAGTGAGCAGTTCTTC	CAGSLGALGRSEQFF	TRBJ2-1	NA	NA	TRBV11-2
TGTGCCAGCACCAGGAACACCTACGAGCAGTACTTC	CASTRNTYEQYF	TRBJ2-7	many	NA	TRBV28
TGTGCCAGCAGTTTATCCCGGGACAGACGATGGGAGACCCAGTACTTC	CASSLSRDRRWETQYF	TRBJ2-5	many	TRBD1	TRBV28
TGTGCTAGTGTCCAGGACAGACAGAGCAATCAGCCCCAGCATTTT	CASVQDRQSNQPQHF	TRBJ1-5	many	NA	TRBV12-5
TGTGCCAGCAGCCGGACAGCGGTCACTGAAGCTTTCTTT	CASSRTAVTEAFF	TRBJ1-1	NA	NA	TRBV7-2
TGTGCCAGCAGTTCGACCTGGACAGGGAATACGAACTCTGAAGCTCTCTTT	CASSSTWTGNTNSEALF	TRBJ1-1	NA	TRBD1	TRBV7-9